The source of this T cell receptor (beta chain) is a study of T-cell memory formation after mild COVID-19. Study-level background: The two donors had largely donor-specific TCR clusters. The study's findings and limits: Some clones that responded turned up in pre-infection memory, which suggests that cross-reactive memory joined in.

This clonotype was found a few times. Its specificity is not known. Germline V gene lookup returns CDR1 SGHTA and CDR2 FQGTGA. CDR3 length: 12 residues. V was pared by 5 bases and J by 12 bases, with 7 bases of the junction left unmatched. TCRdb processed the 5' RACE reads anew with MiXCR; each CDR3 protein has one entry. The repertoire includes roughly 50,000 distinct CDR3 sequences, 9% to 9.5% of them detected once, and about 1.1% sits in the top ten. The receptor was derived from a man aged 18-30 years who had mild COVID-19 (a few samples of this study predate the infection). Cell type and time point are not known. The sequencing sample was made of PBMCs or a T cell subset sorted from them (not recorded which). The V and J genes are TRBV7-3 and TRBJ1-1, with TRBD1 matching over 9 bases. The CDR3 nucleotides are TGTGCCAGCAGCGCCCCGGGACAGGGAACTTTCTTT. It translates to CASSAPGQGTFF.